This T cell receptor beta chain originates from a study of T cell responses to AZD1222 COVID-19 vaccine. Germline values: CDR1 SEHNR, CDR2 FQNEAQ (reference sequence). The CDR3 is made up of 18 amino acids. Trimming removed 0 bases from V and 6 bases from J, with 22 bases in between. This table comes from immunoSEQ multiplex PCR, and its TCRdb copy is limited to in-frame clones, with some not included. The top ten clones hold 4.5% to 5.5% of a sample with over 100,000 clones, around 90% of them seen once. The material sequenced was peripheral blood, taken on day 0 of AZD1222 vaccination. The sequence came from an adult in good health. This chain joins TRBV7-9 and TRBJ2-3, with a tentative D call TRBD1 (6 bases). CDR3 region: CASSLATGSDAHSDTQYF. The CDR3 nucleotides are TGTGCCAGCAGCTTAGCCACAGGGTCTGACGCACATTCTGATACGCAGTATTTT.